This entry lists 21 T cell receptor beta chains sequenced from one sample in a study of T cells expressing NK-cell markers. Reprocessing the 5' RACE reads, TCRdb reports a single entry for every CDR3 protein and omits DNA. The sample includes some 500,000 distinct CDR3 sequences. The specimen sequenced was blood T cells: a sorted CD56 or NKG2C T cell subset, CD4+ or CD8+ T cells, or bulk PBMC T cells (not recorded which). These receptors all come from a woman in her fifties or sixties in good health.

The chain uses TRBV14 and TRBJ2-3; the TCRdb call, TRBD2, lacks DNA for checking. CDR1 is SGHDN, CDR2 FVKESK, per germline. The CDR3 is 19 residues long. Here the CDR3 reads CASSQGRTSGRLGTDTQYF.

The chain has TRBV12-3 or TRBV12-4 and TRBJ1-3. The CDR3 spans 16 residues. The CDR3: CASSLRNPSSGNTIYF.

The chain is built from TRBV5-1 and TRBJ2-1; the TCRdb call, TRBD2, lacks DNA for checking. This CDR3 is 15 amino acids long. Germline V gene lookup returns CDR1 SGHRS and CDR2 YFSETQ. The CDR3 here is CASSFGLGQKDEQFF.

The chain combines TRBV18 with TRBJ2-5; the TRBD2 assignment by TCRdb is unverifiable without DNA. This CDR3 is 15 amino acids long. Germline V CDR1 and CDR2: KGHSH, LQKENI. CDR3: CASSPDGGLQETQYF.

The V gene is TRBV3-1, the J gene TRBJ1-2; TCRdb reports TRBD1, a call that lacks DNA to check it against. Germline V gene lookup returns CDR1 LGHDT and CDR2 YNNKEL (reference sequence). The CDR3 length is 15 residues. CDR3 in amino acids: CASSQSRTGNYGYTF. Variable domain in full (rest from reference TRBV3-1 and TRBJ1-2): DTAVSQTPKYLVTQMGNDKSIKCEQNLGHDTMYWYKQDSKKFLKIMFSYNNKELIINETVPNRFSPKSPDKAHLNLHINSLELGDSAVYFCASSQSRTGNYGYTFGSGTRLTVV.

The CDR3 sequence: CASSPERESPGVNEQFF. The chain recombines TRBV23-1 with TRBJ2-1; the D call of TRBD2 rests on TCRdb alone, since no DNA is present to check it. TRBV23-1 is identified as an open reading frame with a role that is uncertain. The CDR3 contains 17 residues.

The chain carries TRBV11-2 and TRBJ2-5; no DNA is available, so the TRBD1 call from TCRdb remains unchecked. The CDR3 is 15 residues long. Looked up from germline, CDR1 is SGHAT and CDR2 is FQNNGV. This CDR3 reads CASSLRRVYQETQYF.

This chain links TRBV7-9 with TRBJ2-7; TCRdb's assignment of TRBD2 cannot be checked, as there is no DNA. The CDR3 runs 12 residues. CDR1 and CDR2 from the germline V gene are SEHNR and FQNEAQ (reference sequence). This CDR3 reads CATSQVSYEQYF.

The CDR3 sequence is CASSQATWEAFF. The chain carries TRBV14 and TRBJ1-1. CDR3 length: 12 residues. Germline V lookup: CDR1 SGHDN, CDR2 FVKESK.

The rearrangement joins TRBV5-1 to TRBJ2-1; the D call of TRBD1 rests on TCRdb alone, since no DNA is present to check it. Germline values: CDR1 SGHRS, CDR2 YFSETQ. CDR3 length: 14 residues. CDR3 sequence reads: CASSLAVGGREQFF.

The chain has TRBV24-1 and TRBJ2-1. The CDR3 has 14 amino acids. From germline, CDR1 is KGHDR and CDR2 SFDVKD. The CDR3: CATSVVGLGDEQFF.

The chain's CDR3 is CASTKTVNTGELFF. The V gene is TRBV19, the J gene TRBJ2-2. Germline-derived CDR1 and CDR2 are LNHDA and SQIVND (reference sequence). The CDR3 sequence is 14 residues long.

This rearrangement joins TRBV29-1 to TRBJ2-5; with no DNA, the TCRdb D assignment of TRBD1 cannot be verified. The V gene's germline CDR1 is SQVTM and CDR2 ANQGSEA. This CDR3 comprises 14 residues. CDR3 sequence reads: CSAWGQRSPETQYF.

The rearrangement uses TRBV29-1 and TRBJ2-2; there is no DNA to check the TCRdb D call of TRBD1. This CDR3 has 13 residues. In germline, CDR1 is SQVTM, CDR2 ANQGSEA. The CDR3 reads CSVGRATTGELFF.

This chain connects TRBV4-1 to TRBJ1-2; TCRdb's D gene call, TRBD1, goes unchecked for lack of DNA. The CDR3 is made up of 14 amino acids. Per the germline V gene, CDR1 is MGHRA and CDR2 is YSYEKL. The CDR3 sequence: CASSQVTGFGGYTF.

The chain recombines TRBV29-1 with TRBJ2-3; the D call of TRBD1 rests on TCRdb alone, since no DNA is present to check it. Per germline, CDR1 SQVTM and CDR2 ANQGSEA. The CDR3 extends over 15 amino acids. The CDR3 is CSVQGQRRYPDTQYF.

The V gene is TRBV14, the J gene TRBJ2-7; TCRdb's D call, TRBD2, is unchecked because there is no DNA. The CDR3 covers 14 residues. Germline CDR1 is SGHDN and CDR2 is FVKESK. The CDR3 loop is CASSRWGSEGEQYF.

This chain links TRBV10-3 with TRBJ2-1; TCRdb gives TRBD2 as the D gene, but with no DNA this cannot be confirmed. This CDR3 region has 13 residues. Germline CDR1 and CDR2: ENHRY and SYGVKD. The CDR3 spells CAISGGGSNEQFF.

The rearrangement links TRBV7-2 to TRBJ2-1; TCRdb picks TRBD1, but there is no DNA to check that call. CDR1 is SGHTA and CDR2 is FQGNSA in the germline V gene. This CDR3 contains 14 residues. The CDR3 protein is CASSRPGTGNEQFF.

The chain joins TRBV2 to TRBJ2-3. The germline CDR1 and CDR2 sequences are SNHLY and FYNNEI. The length of the CDR3 is 14 residues. This CDR3 reads CASSDAVWGDTQYF.

This chain uses TRBV5-6 with TRBJ1-6; absent DNA, TCRdb's TRBD1 call cannot be checked. Germline CDR1 SGHDT, CDR2 YYEEEE. The CDR3 is made up of 15 amino acids. The chain's CDR3 is CASSLNLGHNSPLHF.